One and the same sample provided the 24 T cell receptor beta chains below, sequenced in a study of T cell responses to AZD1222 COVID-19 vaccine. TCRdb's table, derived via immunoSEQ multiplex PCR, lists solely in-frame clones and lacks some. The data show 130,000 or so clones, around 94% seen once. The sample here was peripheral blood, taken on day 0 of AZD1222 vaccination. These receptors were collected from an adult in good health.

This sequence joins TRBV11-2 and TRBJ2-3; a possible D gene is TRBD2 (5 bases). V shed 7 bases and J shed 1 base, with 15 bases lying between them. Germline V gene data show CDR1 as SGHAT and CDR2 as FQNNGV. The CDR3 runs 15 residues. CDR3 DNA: TGTGCCAGCAAACTAGTCGGTAGTGGCACAGATACGCAGTATTTT. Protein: CASKLVGSGTDTQYF.

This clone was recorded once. CDR3 residues: CAWSVYGVGYEQFF. The CDR3 nucleotides are TGTGCCTGGAGTGTATACGGGGTGGGTTATGAGCAGTTCTTC. The V call is TRBV30, the J call TRBJ2-1, with D possibly TRBD2 on 5 matching bases. The germline gives CDR1 GTSNPN, CDR2 SVGIG (reference sequence). Trimming shortened V by 0 bases and J by 8 bases, and 14 bases separated the two germline ends. This CDR3 has 14 residues.

The chain's CDR3 is CASSVGTRNEQYF. CDR3 nucleotides: TGTGCCAGCAGCGTAGGAACCCGGAACGAGCAGTACTTC. The chain joins TRBV9 to TRBJ2-7; no firm D call. The CDR3 covers 13 residues. In germline, CDR1 is SGDLS, CDR2 YYNGEE. V lost 0 bases, J lost 5 bases, and 9 bases lay in between.

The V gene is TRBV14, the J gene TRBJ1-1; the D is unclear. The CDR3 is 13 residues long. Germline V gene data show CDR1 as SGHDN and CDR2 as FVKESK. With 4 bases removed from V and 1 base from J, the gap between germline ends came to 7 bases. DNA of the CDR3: TGTGCCAGCAGCCCCCCGGGGAACACTGAAGCTTTCTTT. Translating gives CASSPPGNTEAFF.

CDR3 region: CASSYGPGETEAFF. The CDR3 DNA reads TGTGCCAGCAGTTACGGGCCCGGGGAGACTGAAGCTTTCTTT. The V gene is TRBV6-6, the J gene TRBJ1-1; D remains ambiguous. Germline lookup yields CDR1 MNHNY and CDR2 SVGAGI (reference sequence). This CDR3 has 14 amino acids. Trimming took off 2 bases at V and 5 bases at J, with 12 bases between the two ends.

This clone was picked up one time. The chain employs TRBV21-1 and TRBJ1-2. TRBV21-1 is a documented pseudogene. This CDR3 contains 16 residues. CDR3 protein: CASSTRGPFWWSGYTF. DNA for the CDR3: TGTGCCAGCAGCACTCGGGGTCCCTTTTGGTGGAGTGGCTACACCTTC.

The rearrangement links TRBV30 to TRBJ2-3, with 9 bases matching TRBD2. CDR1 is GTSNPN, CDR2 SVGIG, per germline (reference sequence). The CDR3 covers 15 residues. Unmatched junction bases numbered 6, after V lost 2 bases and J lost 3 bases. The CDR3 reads CAWSILAGITDTQYF. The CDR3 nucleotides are TGTGCCTGGAGTATCCTAGCGGGAATTACAGATACGCAGTATTTT.

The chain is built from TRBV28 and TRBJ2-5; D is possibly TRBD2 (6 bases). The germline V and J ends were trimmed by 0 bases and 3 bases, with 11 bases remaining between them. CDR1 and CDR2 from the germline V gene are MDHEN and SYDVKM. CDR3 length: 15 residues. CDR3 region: CASSLWQGGKETQYF. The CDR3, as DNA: TGTGCCAGCAGTTTATGGCAGGGAGGTAAAGAGACCCAGTACTTC.

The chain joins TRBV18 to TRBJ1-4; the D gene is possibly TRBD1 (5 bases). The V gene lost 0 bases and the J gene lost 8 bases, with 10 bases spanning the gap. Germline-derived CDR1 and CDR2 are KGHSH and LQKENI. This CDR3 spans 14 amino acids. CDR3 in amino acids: CASSPPDRREKLFF. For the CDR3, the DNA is TGTGCCAGCTCACCACCAGACAGACGGGAAAAACTGTTTTTT. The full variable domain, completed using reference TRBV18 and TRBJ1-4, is NAGVMQNPRHLVRRRGQEARLRCSPMKGHSHVYWYRQLPEEGLKFMVYLQKENIIDESGMPKERFSAEFPKEGPSILRIQQVVRGDSAAYFCASSPPDRREKLFFGSGTQLSVL.

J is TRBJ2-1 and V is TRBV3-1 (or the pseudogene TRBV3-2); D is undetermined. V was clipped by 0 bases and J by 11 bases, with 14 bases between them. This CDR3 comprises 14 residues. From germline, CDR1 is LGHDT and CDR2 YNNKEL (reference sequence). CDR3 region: CASSQDVESYKQFF. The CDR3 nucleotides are TGTGCCAGCAGCCAAGATGTCGAGAGCTATAAGCAGTTCTTC.

CDR3 sequence: CASTPVGQGVSPLHF. The CDR3 region has the DNA TGTGCCAGCACACCCGTGGGCCAGGGGGTCTCACCCCTCCACTTT. The rearrangement uses TRBV6-6 and TRBJ1-6; 7 bases line up with TRBD1. After removal of 7 bases from V and 10 bases from J, the junction contained 13 bases not matched to a gene. Germline V lookup: CDR1 MNHNY, CDR2 SVGAGI (reference sequence). The CDR3 is 15 amino acids.

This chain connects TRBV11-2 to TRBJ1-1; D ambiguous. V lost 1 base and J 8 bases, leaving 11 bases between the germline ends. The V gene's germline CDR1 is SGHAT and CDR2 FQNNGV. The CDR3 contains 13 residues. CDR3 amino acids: CASSLAPLSEAFF. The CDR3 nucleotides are TGTGCCAGCAGCTTAGCCCCCCTATCCGAAGCTTTCTTT.

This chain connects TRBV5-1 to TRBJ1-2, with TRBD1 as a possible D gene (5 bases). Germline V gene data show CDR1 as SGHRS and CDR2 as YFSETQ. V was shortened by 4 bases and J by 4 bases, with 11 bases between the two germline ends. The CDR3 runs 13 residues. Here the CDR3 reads CASSNGHLYGYTF. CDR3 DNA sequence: TGCGCCAGCAGCAACGGACACCTCTATGGCTACACCTTC.

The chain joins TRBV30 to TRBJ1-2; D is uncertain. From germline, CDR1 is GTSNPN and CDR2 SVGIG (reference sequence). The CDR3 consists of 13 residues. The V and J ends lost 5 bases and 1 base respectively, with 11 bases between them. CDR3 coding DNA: TGTGCCTGGGCGCTCTTGAGTAACTATGGCTACACCTTC. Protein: CAWALLSNYGYTF.

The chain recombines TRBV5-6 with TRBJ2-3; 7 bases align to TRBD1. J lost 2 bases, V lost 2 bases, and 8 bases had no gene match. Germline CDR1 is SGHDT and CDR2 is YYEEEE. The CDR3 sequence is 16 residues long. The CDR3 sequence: CASSLLEGGYTDTQYF. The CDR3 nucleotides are TGTGCCAGCAGCTTACTCGAAGGGGGCTACACAGATACGCAGTATTTT. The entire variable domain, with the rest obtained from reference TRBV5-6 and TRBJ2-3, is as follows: DAGVTQSPTHLIKTRGQQVTLRCSPKSGHDTVSWYQQALGQGPQFIFQYYEEEERQRGNFPDRFSGHQFPNYSSELNVNALLLGDSALYLCASSLLEGGYTDTQYFGPGTRLTVL.

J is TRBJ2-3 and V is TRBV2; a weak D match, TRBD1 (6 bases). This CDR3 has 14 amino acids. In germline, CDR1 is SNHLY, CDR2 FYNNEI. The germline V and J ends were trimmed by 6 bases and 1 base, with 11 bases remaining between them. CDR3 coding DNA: TGTGCCAGCAGGGCAGGGGTTGGCACAGATACGCAGTATTTT. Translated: CASRAGVGTDTQYF. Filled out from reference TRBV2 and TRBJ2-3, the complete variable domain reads EPEVTQTPSHQVTQMGQEVILRCVPISNHLYFYWYRQILGQKVEFLVSFYNNEISEKSEIFDDQFSVERPDGSNFTLKIRSTKLEDSAMYFCASRAGVGTDTQYFGPGTRLTVL.

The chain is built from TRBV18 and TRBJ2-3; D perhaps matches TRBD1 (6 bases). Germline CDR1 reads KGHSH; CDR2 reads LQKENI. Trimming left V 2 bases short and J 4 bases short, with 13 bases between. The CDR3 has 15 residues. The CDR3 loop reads CASSPMGAGADTQYF. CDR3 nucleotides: TGTGCCAGCTCACCAATGGGGGCTGGGGCAGATACGCAGTATTTT.

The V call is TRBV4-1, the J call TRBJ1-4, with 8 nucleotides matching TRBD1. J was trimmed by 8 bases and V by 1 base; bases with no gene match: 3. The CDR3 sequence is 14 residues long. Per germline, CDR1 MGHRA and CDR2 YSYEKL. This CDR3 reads CASSQADRDEKLFF. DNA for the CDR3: TGCGCCAGCAGCCAAGCGGACAGGGACGAAAAACTGTTTTTT.

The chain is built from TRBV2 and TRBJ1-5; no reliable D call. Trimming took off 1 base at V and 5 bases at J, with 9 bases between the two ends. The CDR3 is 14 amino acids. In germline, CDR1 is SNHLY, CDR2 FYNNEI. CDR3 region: CASSEEGRDQPQHF. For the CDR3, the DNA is TGTGCCAGCAGTGAAGAGGGCCGGGATCAGCCCCAGCATTTT.

The CDR3 sequence is CASSFRGQSEQYF. CDR3 DNA: TGTGCCAGCAGCTTTAGGGGGCAGTCCGAGCAGTACTTC. The chain joins TRBV7-9 to TRBJ2-7; 7 nucleotides line up with TRBD1. The J segment lost 6 bases and the V segment lost 3 bases, leaving 5 bases of the junction unmatched. Looked up from germline, CDR1 is SEHNR and CDR2 is FQNEAQ (reference sequence). CDR3 length: 13 residues.

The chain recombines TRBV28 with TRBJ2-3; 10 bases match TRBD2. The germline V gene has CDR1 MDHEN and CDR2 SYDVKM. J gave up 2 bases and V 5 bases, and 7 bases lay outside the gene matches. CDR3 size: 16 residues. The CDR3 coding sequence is TGTGCCAGCAGTCCCCAAGCGGGAGGGGTCACAGATACGCAGTATTTT. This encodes CASSPQAGGVTDTQYF.

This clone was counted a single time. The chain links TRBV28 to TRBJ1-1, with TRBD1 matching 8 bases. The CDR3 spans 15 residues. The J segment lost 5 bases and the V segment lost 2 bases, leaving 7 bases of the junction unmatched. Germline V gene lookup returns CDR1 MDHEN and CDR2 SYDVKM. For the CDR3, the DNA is TGTGCCAGCAGTTTAGGGGACAGGAGTCGGACTGAAGCTTTCTTT. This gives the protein CASSLGDRSRTEAFF.

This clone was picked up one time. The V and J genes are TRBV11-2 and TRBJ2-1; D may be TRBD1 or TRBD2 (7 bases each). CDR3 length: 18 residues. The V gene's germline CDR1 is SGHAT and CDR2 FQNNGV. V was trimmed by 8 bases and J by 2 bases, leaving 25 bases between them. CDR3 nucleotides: TGTGCCAGCGGGGGACAGCCTATAACTAGCGTGACCTACAATGAGCAGTTCTTC. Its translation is CASGGQPITSVTYNEQFF.

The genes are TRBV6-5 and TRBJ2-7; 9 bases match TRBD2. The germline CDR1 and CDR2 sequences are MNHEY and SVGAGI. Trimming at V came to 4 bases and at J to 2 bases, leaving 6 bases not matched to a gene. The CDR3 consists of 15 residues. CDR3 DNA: TGTGCCAGCAGTTCCCCCAGCGGGGGGACCTACGAGCAGTACTTC. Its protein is CASSSPSGGTYEQYF.